Following are 10 T cell receptor beta chains from one sample sequenced in a study of cytomegalovirus exposure and HLA in healthy donors. 13 Jbeta primers and 60 Vbeta primers were used for the PCR. Method: immunoSEQ multiplex PCR; TCRdb's copy keeps in-frame clones and lacks some. The sample holds roughly 110,000 clones, roughly 82% seen once. Sample: PBMCs. All receptors derive from a man in his forties in good health and CMV-seropositive.

This clone was seen just once. This chain uses TRBV28 with TRBJ1-5, with D unresolved. CDR3 length: 11 amino acids. Germline V lookup: CDR1 MDHEN, CDR2 SYDVKM. Trimming shortened V by 11 bases and J by 1 base, and 6 bases separated the two germline ends. The CDR3 DNA sequence: TGTGCCGCACGGAGCAATCAGCCCCAGCATTTT. This codes for CAARSNQPQHF.

The CDR3 loop reads CASSLLGSEGTGRAYGYTF. As DNA, the CDR3 is TGTGCCAGCAGCTTGTTAGGTTCCGAGGGGACAGGCCGGGCATATGGCTACACCTTC. V and J are TRBV11-2 and TRBJ1-2; 8 bases map to TRBD1. Germline trimming cut 3 bases from V and 5 bases from J; bases unmatched to any gene: 20. Germline CDR1 SGHAT, CDR2 FQNNGV. This CDR3 is built from 19 residues. Combining the CDR3 with reference TRBV11-2 and TRBJ1-2 gives the whole variable domain EAGVAQSPRYKIIEKRQSVAFWCNPISGHATLYWYQQILGQGPKLLIQFQNNGVVDDSQLPKDRFSAERLKGVDSTLKIQPAKLEDSAVYLCASSLLGSEGTGRAYGYTFGSGTRLTVV.

The chain employs TRBV11-2 and TRBJ2-7; the match to TRBD1 covers 8 bases. V shed 5 bases, J shed 2 bases, and the junction held 5 bases outside the gene matches. The CDR3 sequence is 14 residues long. Germline V gives CDR1 SGHAT, CDR2 FQNNGV. CDR3 bases: TGTGCCAGCAGCATCAAGGGACAGGCCTACGAGCAGTACTTC. As protein: CASSIKGQAYEQYF.

The rearrangement uses TRBV29-1 and TRBJ1-4, with a weak D call TRBD1 (5 bases). Germline CDR1 is SQVTM and CDR2 is ANQGSEA. Trimming removed 7 bases at V and 5 bases at J, with 29 bases between. The length of the CDR3 is 18 residues. The CDR3 loop is CSGMGGEGPPRINEKLFF. The CDR3 bases are TGCAGCGGGATGGGGGGTGAGGGTCCTCCCCGGATAAATGAAAAACTGTTTTTT.

The V call is TRBV7-3, the J call TRBJ2-3, with TRBD2 identical over 8 bases. The trim removed 0 bases at V and 6 bases at J, leaving 8 bases unmatched. Germline CDR1 SGHTA, CDR2 FQGTGA. The CDR3 loop spans 16 amino acids. The CDR3 region is CASSLTPAGVTDTQYF. The DNA for the CDR3 is TGTGCCAGCAGCTTAACCCCAGCGGGGGTAACCGATACGCAGTATTTT.

Concerning this clone: This specimen includes other DNA sequences encoding the same CDR3. The chain employs TRBV29-1 and TRBJ1-3; D unclear. This CDR3 comprises 13 residues. V lost 0 bases, J lost 5 bases, and 8 bases lay in between. Looked up from germline, CDR1 is SQVTM and CDR2 is ANQGSEA. This CDR3 reads CSVEDRQRNTIYF. The CDR3 DNA is TGCAGCGTTGAAGATCGACAAAGAAACACCATATATTTT.

The rearrangement joins TRBV6-4 to TRBJ2-1, with D tentatively TRBD1 (8 bases). Per the germline V gene, CDR1 is MRHNA and CDR2 is SNTAGT. The CDR3 runs 17 residues. The germline V and J ends were trimmed by 2 bases and 0 bases, with 14 bases remaining between them. This chain's CDR3 is CASSDTTGGDSYNEQFF. The CDR3, as DNA: TGTGCCAGCAGTGACACAACAGGGGGGGACTCCTACAATGAGCAGTTCTTC.

The V gene is TRBV14, the J gene TRBJ2-3, with 10 nucleotides matching TRBD1. CDR3 length: 14 amino acids. Germline loops: CDR1 SGHDN, CDR2 FVKESK. The V segment lost 4 bases and the J segment 8 bases; nucleotides outside the gene matches: 6. As DNA, the CDR3 is TGTGCCAGCAGCCTCTGGACAGGGGGAGGTACGCAGTATTTT. The encoded protein is CASSLWTGGGTQYF.

The chain has TRBV9 and TRBJ2-5; D is possibly TRBD2 (6 bases). The CDR3 consists of 15 residues. The V end lost 4 bases, the J end lost 5 bases, and 18 bases lay between the germline ends. Germline-derived CDR1 and CDR2 are SGDLS and YYNGEE. CDR3 protein: CASSPWDGGWETQYF. DNA of the CDR3: TGTGCCAGCAGCCCCTGGGATGGGGGGTGGGAGACCCAGTACTTC. Based on the CDR3 plus reference TRBV9 and TRBJ2-5, the full variable domain is DSGVTQTPKHLITATGQRVTLRCSPRSGDLSVYWYQQSLDQGLQFLIQYYNGEERAKGNILERFSAQQFPDLHSELNLSSLELGDSALYFCASSPWDGGWETQYFGPGTRLLVL.

This chain connects TRBV18 to TRBJ1-6; TRBD1 is a possible D gene (6 bases). The V gene lost 4 bases and the J gene lost 6 bases, with 10 bases spanning the gap. CDR3 length: 14 residues. Germline assignment: CDR1 KGHSH and CDR2 LQKENI. The CDR3 region has the DNA TGTGCCAGCTCACTGGACAGTGCTAATTCACCCCTCCACTTT. It specifies CASSLDSANSPLHF.